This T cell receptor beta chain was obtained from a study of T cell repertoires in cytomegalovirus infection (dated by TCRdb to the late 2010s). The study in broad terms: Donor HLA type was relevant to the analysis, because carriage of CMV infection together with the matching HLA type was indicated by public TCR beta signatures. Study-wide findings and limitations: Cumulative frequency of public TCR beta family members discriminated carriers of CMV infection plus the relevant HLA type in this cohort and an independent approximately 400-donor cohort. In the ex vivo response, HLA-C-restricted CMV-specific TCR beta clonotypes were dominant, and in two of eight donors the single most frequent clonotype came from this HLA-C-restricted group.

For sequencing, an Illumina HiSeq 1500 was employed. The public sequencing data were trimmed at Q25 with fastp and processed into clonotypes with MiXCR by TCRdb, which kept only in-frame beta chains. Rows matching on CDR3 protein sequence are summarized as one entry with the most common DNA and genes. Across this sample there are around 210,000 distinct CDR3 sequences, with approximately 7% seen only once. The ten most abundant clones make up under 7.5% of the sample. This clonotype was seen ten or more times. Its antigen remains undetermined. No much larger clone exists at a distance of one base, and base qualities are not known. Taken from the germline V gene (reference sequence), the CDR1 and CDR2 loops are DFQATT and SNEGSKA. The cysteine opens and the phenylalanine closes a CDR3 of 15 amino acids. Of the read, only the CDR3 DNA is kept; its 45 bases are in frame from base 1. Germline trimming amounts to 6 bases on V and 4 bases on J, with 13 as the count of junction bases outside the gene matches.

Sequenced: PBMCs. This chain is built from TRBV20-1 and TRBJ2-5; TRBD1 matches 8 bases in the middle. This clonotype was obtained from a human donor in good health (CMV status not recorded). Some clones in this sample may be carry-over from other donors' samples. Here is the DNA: TGCAGTGCCGTGAACCCGGGGACAGGAACAGAGACCCAGTACTTC. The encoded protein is CSAVNPGTGTETQYF.